Listed here are 5 T cell receptor beta chains from one sample, sequenced in a study of blood T cell repertoires in COVID-19. Assay used: immunoSEQ multiplex PCR; TCRdb lists only in-frame clones, some missing. The table lists approximately 150,000 clones, roughly 80% of them singletons, with around 6% in the top ten. The sequenced sample was PBMCs or T cells enriched from blood (not recorded which). The receptors come from a woman aged 40 to 50 with acute COVID-19.

The chain uses TRBV30 and TRBJ2-3; possible D gene TRBD2, 5 bases. V lost 6 bases and J lost 0, with 13 bases in between. CDR1 GTSNPN and CDR2 SVGIG come from the germline V gene (reference sequence). The CDR3 has 14 amino acids. The CDR3 bases are TGTGCCTGCGGACTCAGGATTAGCACAGATACGCAGTATTTT. Its protein is CACGLRISTDTQYF.

This sequence joins TRBV5-1 and TRBJ1-4; 8 bases are shared with TRBD1. This CDR3 has 14 residues. The V segment lost 0 bases and the J segment 5 bases; nucleotides outside the gene matches: 0. CDR1 and CDR2 (germline): SGHRS, YFSETQ. The CDR3 nucleotides read TGCGCCAGCAGCTTGGGGGACAGGAATGAAAAACTGTTTTTT. Translating it yields CASSLGDRNEKLFF.

This clone showed up many times. V gene TRBV5-1 combines with J gene TRBJ2-7; 8 bases are shared with TRBD2. The CDR3 sequence is 14 residues long. Germline assignment: CDR1 SGHRS and CDR2 YFSETQ. The J segment lost 2 bases and the V segment lost 5 bases, leaving 6 bases of the junction unmatched. The CDR3 DNA reads as TGCGCCAGCAGAGGCGGAGCGGGGGCCTACGAGCAGTACTTC. Translation gives CASRGGAGAYEQYF.

The chain uses TRBV7-9 and TRBJ2-2; possibly TRBD1 for D (8 bases). Germline V gene lookup returns CDR1 SEHNR and CDR2 FQNEAQ (reference sequence). CDR3 length: 15 residues. The germline V and J ends were trimmed by 4 bases and 4 bases, with 13 bases remaining between them. CDR3: CASSSGGGSTGELFF. The DNA of the CDR3 is TGTGCCAGCAGCTCAGGGGGCGGGAGCACCGGGGAGCTGTTTTTT.

This clone was observed once. The gene calls are TRBV7-9 and TRBJ1-1, with 7 bases identical to TRBD1. The CDR3 is 11 amino acids. The germline V gene has CDR1 SEHNR and CDR2 FQNEAQ (reference sequence). The V gene end was trimmed by 5 bases and the J gene end by 12 bases; junction bases not matched to a gene: 6. Here the CDR3 DNA reads TGTGCCAGCAGCACGACAGGGAAATCTTTCTTT. Amino acids: CASSTTGKSFF.